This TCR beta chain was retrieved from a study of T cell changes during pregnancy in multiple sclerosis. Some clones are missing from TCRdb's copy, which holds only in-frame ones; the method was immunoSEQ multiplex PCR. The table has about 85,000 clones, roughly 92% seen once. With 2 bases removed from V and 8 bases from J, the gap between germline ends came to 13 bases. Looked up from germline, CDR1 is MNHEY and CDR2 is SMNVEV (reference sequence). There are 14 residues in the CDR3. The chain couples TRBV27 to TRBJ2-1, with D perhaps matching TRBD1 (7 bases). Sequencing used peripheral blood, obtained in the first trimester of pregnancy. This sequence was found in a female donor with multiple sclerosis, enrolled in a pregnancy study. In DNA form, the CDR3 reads TGTGCCAGCAGTTTACGATTCAGGGGGGATGAGCAGTTCTTC. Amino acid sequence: CASSLRFRGDEQFF.